This TCR beta chain was observed in a study of early T cells in non-severe SARS-CoV-2 infection. TCRdb reprocessed the 5' RACE reads with MiXCR, giving one entry per CDR3 protein. The table shows more than 65,000 distinct CDR3 sequences, with roughly an eighth occurring only once. This clonotype was seen many times. The material sequenced was whole blood. The clonotype was recovered from an adult who was a healthcare worker with PCR-confirmed SARS-CoV-2 infection or an uninfected control (not recorded which).

This CDR3 is CSASRTGAMNTEAFF. CDR3 bases: TGCAGTGCCAGTAGGACAGGGGCTATGAACACTGAAGCTTTCTTT. The chain joins TRBV20-1 to TRBJ1-1, with TRBD1 identical over 9 bases. V shed 6 bases, J shed 0 bases, and the junction held 8 bases outside the gene matches. The CDR3 length is 15 residues. Germline-derived CDR1 and CDR2 are DFQATT and SNEGSKA (reference sequence).